This TCR beta chain was retrieved from a study of cytomegalovirus exposure and HLA in healthy donors (dated by TCRdb to the late 2010s). Notes on the research overall: An earlier analysis of several hundred of the donors reported more than 250 Gb of sequence data and approximately 110 million unique TCR beta sequences from roughly 180 million T cells. About 5 DR-DQ haplotypes were handled as single units for association and clustering, since linkage in the cohort was strong. To predict cytomegalovirus infection status, the study combined high-throughput TCR immunosequencing, statistical association of individual TCRs with disease status, and machine learning. The genetic ancestry cluster associated with self-reported Caucasian donors included 81% of the roughly 400 genotyped donors. HLA typing covered class I and class II loci at four-digit resolution. A separate validation cohort of more than 100 different subjects was used in addition to the 666-subject first cohort. In a later analysis, previously published TCR beta repertoires from hundreds of donors were re-analyzed and high-resolution HLA genotyping was added so that TCR occurrence patterns could be studied. A later genetic analysis took genome-wide SNP genotypes for 398 of the 666 donors and used that subset as a discovery cohort. Every discovery cohort repertoire had been produced on one sequencing platform. The number of typed donors differed by locus: roughly 629-640 for A, B, C, DRB1 and DQB1; approximately 520 for DQA1; approximately 610 for DPA1; and around 450 for DPB1. The aim of the study was to test whether cataloging public T cell receptors could identify signatures of past pathogen exposure. The study used immunosequencing to profile the T cell repertoires of several hundred subjects and linked those repertoires to cytomegalovirus serostatus. Donor age, sex, ethnicity and CMV serostatus were compiled alongside the repertoire data. Among around 400 genotyped donors of the cohort, an average of roughly 240,000 unique TCR beta nucleotide sequences were sequenced per donor, approximately 20% of them non-productive. In an earlier analysis of 587 of the donors, high-throughput TCR beta sequencing was used to judge whether each TCR beta V gene segment behaved as functional or pseudogenic. In the later analysis, no new phenotypic data were used to find candidate immune exposures; instead, reliance was placed on TCR beta sequences and their occurrence across donors. An early release that covered more than 550 HLA-typed donors contained about 300 gigabases of sequencing data and 80 million or so unique TCR sequences.

Reading the germline V gene gives CDR1 SGHTA and CDR2 FQGTGA. The CDR3 starts with the cysteine, ends with the phenylalanine, and has 14 residues. This entry keeps only the CDR3 DNA: 42 bases, framed from base 1. After removal of 5 bases from V and 5 bases from J, the junction retains 5 bases not matched to a gene. The cohort was made up of under 800 healthy bone marrow donors. At the time of sampling, every cohort member was nominally healthy, though immune exposures that went unrecorded were likely present. The donor tested CMV seronegative and was one of the 352 seronegative cohort members. Every donor gave a peripheral blood sample, and the peripheral blood mononuclear cells from that sample were used for TCR beta sequencing. The Qiagen DNeasy Blood Extraction Kit was used to extract genomic DNA from the blood cell samples. This clone was observed a few times. The clone's antigen remains unknown. There are no base qualities to consult, and no much larger clone falls within one base.

Results the study describes overall, beyond this receptor: A group of highly shared sequence variants was considered likely to be a technical artifact of the sequencing pipeline. An earlier analysis of several hundred of the donors showed that most TCR beta V segments appeared in productive rearrangements either about 87% or about 30% of the time, which broadly matched IMGT annotations. An association between a missense DCLRE1C variant and V-gene and J-gene trimming of TCR beta chains was found in a later genetic analysis and replicated in an independent cohort. CMV serostatus was the only immune exposure information available for the cohort. When HLA alleles, especially DR and DQ, strongly co-occurred, attributing TCR associations to individual alleles was difficult. Presence/absence analyses assumed roughly uniform sequencing depth across donors, an assumption that may not hold. In this cohort, only TCR beta chains were sequenced, and detectable features were limited by the absence of alpha or paired-chain data. Because some donors lacked HLA typing at each locus, the association tests relied only on the typed subset. Compared with the approximately 720-donor mean, donors in an Asian-associated ancestry cluster had fewer N-insertions in productive TCRs, according to a later genetic analysis. Because counts were too low, around 18 rarely observed V segments, including chromosome 9 orphons, were left out of the earlier analysis of a few hundred of the donors. It was suggested by the authors that the approach could potentially be generalized to other disease states and immunological phenotypes. A few of the identified cytomegalovirus-associated TCR beta chains were confirmed in vitro to be specific for cytomegalovirus antigens. The study listed 170 or so TCR beta chains as associated with cytomegalovirus. In a later analysis, the rate of TCR association differed among HLA loci, with DRB1 alleles having the most associated TCRs and HLA-C alleles having the fewest. The 87-base-pair reads could not distinguish some IMGT-functional V segments, including TRBV6-2 and TRBV6-3, so those segments were excluded. Linkage disequilibrium might explain the correlated functional status among segregating V segments, but an unknown experimental factor could not be ruled out. Compared with equally common non-associated chains, HLA-associated TCR beta chains in a later analysis were more clonally expanded and had lower generation probabilities. The classifier was reported to diagnose cytomegalovirus status with high specificity and sensitivity in both the original cohort and the validation cohort. Most CMV-associated TCR beta chains appeared to be HLA-restricted in a later analysis, and the HLA associations seemed to be driven largely by CMV exposure. A further reported finding was that TCR beta sequences accurately predicted the HLA-A and HLA-B alleles for most subjects in the first cohort. Most TCR sequences were observed very rarely across donors, whereas some public TCRs were present in many individuals. Several of the top co-occurrence clusters appeared to be linked to parvovirus B19, influenza, CMV and Epstein-Barr virus, according to a later analysis. A later analysis associated 15,000 to 20,000 TCR beta sequences with specific HLA alleles at a false discovery rate of 0.05.

The library was obtained by the immunoSEQ multiplex PCR assay. For the multiplex PCR, a mixture combining 60 forward primers for TCR Vbeta segments and 13 reverse primers for TCR Jbeta segments was used. Amplification of the CDR3 region of rearranged TCR beta genes was performed with a multiplex PCR assay on genomic DNA. The amplified TCR beta libraries were sequenced on the Illumina HiSeq System as 87-base-pair reads. The authors' analysis ran thus. In a later analysis, roughly 80 million unique TCR beta chains were counted across the roughly 610 repertoires, and roughly 11 million of these chains were shared by at least two donors. A nearest-neighbor algorithm error-corrected the raw reads and collapsed the reads into unique sequences, merging closely related sequences to remove PCR and sequencing errors. Alignment of CDR3 sequences to IMGT reference sequences was used to assign V, D and J gene segments. Each retained sequence needed at least a six-nucleotide match to both a V gene segment and a J gene segment. Rearrangements were called productive when the CDR3 lacked stop codons and stayed in frame with V and J; all others were non-productive. CDR3 was defined by IMGT convention, running from the second conserved V-encoded cysteine to the conserved J-encoded phenylalanine. In an earlier analysis of 587 of the donors, sequences lacking an unambiguous match to a single V gene segment were excluded. An earlier analysis of about 600 of the donors called V segments functional above 56.7% productive rearrangements and segregating when the between-donor standard deviation exceeded 5%. To diagnose cytomegalovirus status from the catalog of TCR beta chain sequences, a statistical classification framework was built. A later analysis assigned V and J genes by comparing TCR nucleotide sequences with IMGT/GENE-DB human TR gene sequences. In a later analysis, CDR3 sequences and most-parsimonious VDJ recombination scenarios were assigned using the TCRdist pipeline. In a later analysis, each TCR beta chain was defined by its CDR3 amino acid sequence together with its V-gene family, and reads lacking a unique V-gene family were excluded. A later analysis removed 450 to 600 highly shared, low-generation-probability nucleotide sequences to deal with suspected cross-contamination and a sequencing artifact. In a later analysis, a clonal expansion index was calculated for each public chain from normalized within-repertoire ranks of inferred template counts. Generation probabilities in a later analysis came from a VDJ recombination model fitted to out-of-frame rearrangements, and those results were checked against IGoR. Hypergeometric tests were used in a later analysis to score TCR-TCR, TCR-HLA and TCR-CMV co-occurrence, with a repertoire-size bias correction applied to the TCR pairs. In a later analysis, false discovery rates were estimated by permuting HLA or CMV assignments 20 times. In a later analysis, co-occurring TCRs were grouped using DBSCAN, with TCRdist sequence similarity added in when clustering inside HLA-allele-positive subsets. Co-occurrence clustering excluded repertoires with fewer than 30,000 or more than 120,000 public chains, plus five with anomalous nucleotide sharing. The table was pulled from immuneACCESS by TCRdb, which kept in-frame rearrangements only. Such tables lose some clones; where checked, under half of the loss comes from unresolved V genes, and the rest has no known cause. The DNA gave D and trimming, while V, J and clone size come from that table. Within this sample are approximately 140,000 clones, with 73% of them counted one time only. The top ten clonotypes cover 1.5% to 2% of the sample.

The clonotype was recovered from a woman in her late teens or twenties in good health and CMV-seronegative. The material sequenced was PBMCs. The rearranged segments are TRBV7-3 and TRBJ2-3; 9 central nucleotides agree with TRBD2. Here the CDR3 is given as CASSLSGGEDTQYF. The nucleotide sequence is TGTGCCAGCAGCCTTAGCGGGGGAGAAGATACGCAGTATTTT. Reference TRBV7-3 and TRBJ2-3 proteins supply the regions before and after the CDR3; the full variable domain is: GAGVSQTPSNKVTEKGKYVELRCDPISGHTALYWYRQSLGQGPEFLIYFQGTGAADDSGLPNDRFFAVRPEGSVSTLKIQRTERGDSAVYLCASSLSGGEDTQYFGPGTRLTVL.